This T cell receptor beta chain was obtained from a study of human T cells and chemical hapten exposure (dated by TCRdb to about 2021). Study-wide context: For sensitization, 2% DPC in acetone was applied to an approximately 2 cm by approximately 2 cm area of upper inner arm skin. The libraries were sequenced as a pool, and the TCR yield per sample differed mostly because of small variations in library volumes within the pool. Blood samples were taken from patients before sensitization (week 0) and then at 2, 6 and about 24 weeks after DPC sensitization. Patch testing on the upper back used Finn chambers containing 0.01% DPC, with scoring done after 6 days according to International Contact Dermatitis Research Group standards. Patients additionally received weekly therapeutic DPC doses to the scalp throughout the roughly 25-week study period. Most of the patients in the cohort were female, and the cohort covered alopecia areata with under or over 50% scalp involvement, alopecia totalis and alopecia universalis. Peripheral blood TCR repertoire changes were tracked in vivo in alopecia patients during primary and secondary sensitization to the hapten diphenylcyclopropenone (DPC). Roughly 30 alopecia patients gave blood for TCR sequencing at one to four time points (pre-sensitization, 2, 6 and 24 weeks).

The method behind the library was RACE. Sequenced on a NextSeq 500. Library preparation attached unique molecular identifiers to individual cDNA molecules for quantitative, reproducible TCR counting. From each blood RNA sample, both TCR alpha and TCR beta chains were sequenced. In the source study's methods: Samples had a median of roughly 91,000 TCRs, with a range from about 23,224 to 750,000. V, J and CDR3 annotation of the TCR reads was performed with the Decombinator software suite. Every sample was subsampled to the same number of TCRs (28,000) for the PS versus PT1 abundance plots. Expanded TCRs were defined as absent before sensitization and observed at least eight times at the 2-week time point. TCRdb took the public reads, trimmed them with fastp at Q25, ran MiXCR for clone calling and kept in-frame beta chains. CDR3 protein duplicates are merged, each entry listing the most common genes and DNA. The V and J calls here are based on TCRdb, not the publication. Counted in this sample were tens of thousands of distinct CDR3 sequences; approximately 11% of them appeared once. Roughly 2% of the sample is held by the ten biggest clonotypes.

As for this clonotype: Its antigen is still unknown. The input lacks base qualities; no much larger clone sits a single base away.

The junction carries 17 bases between V and J, which are trimmed by 3 bases and 5 bases respectively. The CDR3 runs 15 amino acids, cysteine and phenylalanine included. Only the CDR3 DNA is retained, 45 bases long and in frame from the first base. CDR1 and CDR2 were assigned from the germline V gene (reference sequence) as DFQATT and SNEGSKA. In the paper's terms, the time point label means: patch test 2, 6 weeks after DPC sensitization. This sample's treatment or condition label indicates: therapeutic diphenylcyclopropenone sensitization with weekly scalp DPC. At every patch-test visit, the blood draw took place before the patch test was put on. Eligible patients were aged 18 to 70, diagnosed with alopecia, deemed suitable for DPC therapy, and excluded if pregnant. Unfractionated whole blood was collected in Tempus Blood RNA tubes, and total RNA was extracted from that blood. General conclusions and limits of the study: Compared with pre-sensitization or healthy control sets, expanded TCRs formed significantly more large CDR3 similarity clusters, which is consistent with antigen-driven responses. Repeated subsampling changed both the strength of the expansion versus patch-test correlation and the threshold at which the correlation became significant. Alopecia, a presumed autoimmune disease, was present in all patients, so the immune response of the patients might differ from that of healthy individuals. The number of PT1 expanded TCRs positively correlated with patch test score, significant at thresholds 8, 16 and 32 but not 4. DPC sensitization did not change how many TCRs were above 1 in 1000 frequency, and no evidence was found of alterations in global repertoire structure.

The TCR originated in a man aged 35 to 55 with alopecia areata. Some clones in this sample may be carry-over from other donors' samples. The rearrangement combines TRBV20-1 with TRBJ1-5; the D gene cannot be named for sure. Here the sequenced sample was whole blood, taken in connection with sensitization to the hapten diphenylcyclopropenone (DPC). The CDR3 region reads CSASQLGREDQPQHF. The nucleotide sequence is TGCAGTGCTAGCCAACTGGGGAGGGAGGATCAGCCCCAGCATTTT.